The entry below gives a single TCR beta chain sequence along with its context. Method: immunoSEQ multiplex PCR; TCRdb's copy keeps in-frame clones and lacks some. The sample lists roughly 230,000 clones, 65% to 85% seen once, with approximately 30% in the top ten. The data originate from a study of blood T cell repertoires in COVID-19. Study as a whole: Acute-phase and convalescent COVID-19 samples originated in the United States, Italy and Spain. T cells, B-cell-depleted T cells, or PBMCs provided the cDNA or gDNA that served as material.

CDR3 length: 14 residues. V lost 0 bases and J 7 bases, leaving 10 bases between the germline ends. Germline V gene lookup returns CDR1 LGHNA and CDR2 YNFKEQ. This sequence joins TRBV4-2 and TRBJ1-5; D is uncertain. This sequence was found in a middle-aged man with acute or convalescent COVID-19. Sequencing was carried out using peripheral blood. CDR3 sequence: CASSQDLRVQPQHF. The CDR3 DNA follows: TGTGCCAGCAGCCAAGACCTCCGGGTACAGCCCCAGCATTTT.